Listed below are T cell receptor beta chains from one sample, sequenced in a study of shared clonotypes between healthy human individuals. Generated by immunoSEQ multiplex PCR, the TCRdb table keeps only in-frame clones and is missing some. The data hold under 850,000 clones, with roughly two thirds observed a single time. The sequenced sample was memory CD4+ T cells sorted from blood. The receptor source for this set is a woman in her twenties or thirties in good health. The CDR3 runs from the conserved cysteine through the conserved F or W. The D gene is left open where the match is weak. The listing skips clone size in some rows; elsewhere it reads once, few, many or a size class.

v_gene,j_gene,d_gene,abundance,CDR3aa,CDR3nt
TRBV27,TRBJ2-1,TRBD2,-,CASSLLSSGMRGNEQFF,TGTGCCAGCAGTTTACTGTCTAGCGGGATGAGGGGGAATGAGCAGTTCTTC
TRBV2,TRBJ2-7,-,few,CASRLADADNYEQYF,TGTGCCAGCAGGTTAGCGGACGCTGATAACTACGAGCAGTACTTC
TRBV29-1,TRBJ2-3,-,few,CSVVLAGTTDTQYF,TGCAGCGTTGTGCTAGCAGGTACCACAGATACGCAGTATTTT
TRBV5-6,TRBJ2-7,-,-,CASSFQKPNYEQYF,TGTGCCAGCAGCTTCCAAAAACCTAACTACGAGCAGTACTTC
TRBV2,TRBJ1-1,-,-,CASSRTDLNTEAFF,TGTGCCAGCAGCAGGACGGACCTCAACACTGAAGCTTTCTTT
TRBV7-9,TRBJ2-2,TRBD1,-,CASSLGDRETGELFF,TGTGCCAGCAGCTTAGGGGACAGGGAAACCGGGGAGCTGTTTTTT
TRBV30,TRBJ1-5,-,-,CACEDRWGQPQHF,TGTGCCTGCGAGGACAGATGGGGACAGCCCCAGCATTTT
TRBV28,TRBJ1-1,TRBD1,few,CASSRLAGTGAIKGAFF,TGTGCCAGCAGTCGGCTCGCCGGGACAGGGGCTATCAAAGGTGCTTTCTTT
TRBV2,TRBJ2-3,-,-,CASLGPQDTQYF,TGTGCCAGCTTGGGACCCCAAGATACGCAGTATTTT
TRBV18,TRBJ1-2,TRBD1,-,CASSTGMGQASRGYTF,TGTGCCAGCTCAACCGGGATGGGACAGGCTTCGAGGGGCTACACCTTC
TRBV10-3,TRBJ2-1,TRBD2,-,CAISDVTSGYNEQFF,TGTGCCATCAGTGACGTGACTAGCGGGTACAATGAGCAGTTCTTC
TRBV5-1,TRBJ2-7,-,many,CASSTSGPTFSYEQYF,TGCGCCAGCAGCACAAGCGGACCGACTTTCTCCTACGAGCAGTACTTC
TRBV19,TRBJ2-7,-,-,CASSTGRRFSYEQYF,TGTGCCAGTAGTACGGGACGGAGGTTCTCCTACGAGCAGTACTTC
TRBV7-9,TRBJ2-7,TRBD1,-,CASSLGTGPSYEQYF,TGTGCCAGCAGCTTGGGGACAGGGCCCTCCTACGAGCAGTACTTC
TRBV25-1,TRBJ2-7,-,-,CASSETGRDYEQYF,TGTGCCAGCAGTGAGACAGGGAGGGACTACGAGCAGTACTTC
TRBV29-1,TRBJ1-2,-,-,CSVPTAPLSGYTF,TGCAGCGTTCCGACAGCCCCATTGAGTGGCTACACCTTC
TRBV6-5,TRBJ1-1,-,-,CASSYIGLAFF,TGTGCCAGCAGTTACATTGGTTTAGCTTTCTTT
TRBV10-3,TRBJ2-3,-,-,CAISVGAPGTDTQYF,TGTGCCATCAGTGTGGGAGCCCCCGGCACAGATACGCAGTATTTT
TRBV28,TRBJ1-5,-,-,CASRSGGMGQPQHF,TGTGCCAGCAGGTCGGGGGGAATGGGACAGCCCCAGCATTTT
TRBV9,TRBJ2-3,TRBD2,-,CASSVLAGGGDTQYF,TGTGCCAGCAGCGTCCTAGCGGGAGGGGGAGATACGCAGTATTTT